Below, one TCR beta chain is given with its context. This clonotype turned up a few times. Its target antigen remains unknown. Within one base of it there is no much larger clone, and no base qualities were kept. The sample is drawn from a study of blood T cells in healthy people across ages (dated by TCRdb to about 2015). Study-level background: In model experiments, roughly one uniquely barcoded TCR beta cDNA molecule per two T cells was captured by template switching. The study measured age-related changes in TCR beta repertoire diversity using deep sequencing normalized with unique cDNA molecular identifiers. Four age groups were formed from the donors: young (average roughly 15 years), middle-aged (around 40), aged (around 68) and long-lived (roughly 88). Donors of different ages were randomly distributed across sequencing lanes to avoid experimental bias. Using the same blood draw, the study looked at two additional independent replicas of 1 million unique cDNA reads for two donors, one aged 18 to 30 and the other aged 80 or older.

CDR1 and CDR2 (DFQATT, SNEGSKA) derive from the germline V gene (reference sequence). V gives up 3 bases and J gives up 4 bases, and the segment between their germline ends measures 19 bases. The cysteine opens and the phenylalanine closes a CDR3 of 15 amino acids. Left in the record is the CDR3 DNA by itself, 45 bases read in frame from the first base. General findings and caveats noted by the study authors: Bulk unsorted PBMC profiling prevented conclusive comparison of naive and antigen-experienced compartments. The percentage of naive T cells measured by flow cytometry correlated strongly with observed TCR beta diversity. Compared with the aged group, the long-lived group had more naive CD4+ T cells, fewer expanded clones and increased TCR diversity, a pattern suggesting age selection. Estimates of total diversity from one million sequenced T cells were regarded as lower bounds and underestimates. As age increased, observed TCR beta diversity per million T cells dropped in a roughly linear way, and a significant reduction was already evident by age 40. Because the CMV infection status of the donors was unknown, age-related changes in expanded clonotypes may potentially have been confounded.

The 40 or so donors, aged about 6 to 100 years, were systemically healthy Caucasian individuals from Russia. Each donor gave about 9.2 milliliters of peripheral blood, drawn into EDTA-treated Vacutainer tubes. PBMCs were isolated by Ficoll-Paque density-gradient centrifugation, with at least 6 million obtained per sample. Total RNA, at least 6 micrograms per sample, was extracted from PBMCs with Trizol reagent. Naive CD45RAhigh/CD27high T cell percentages were measured by flow cytometry on a PBMC aliquot from every donor. The method behind the library was 5' RACE. Sequencing relied on an Illumina HiSeq 2500. A second about 7 to 11 cycle PCR used a sample-barcoded 5' primer and a J-beta primer mix. A unique molecular identifier was introduced onto each TCR beta cDNA molecule by a template-switch 5' adaptor carrying 12 random nucleotides. At least 2.5 million CDR3-containing paired-end reads were obtained from each sample. First-strand cDNA was synthesized from all RNA with the Mint cDNA synthesis kit, primed by a TRBC-specific oligonucleotide. After uracil-DNA glycosylase treatment, a first 18-cycle PCR used universal primers M1SS and BC2_uni_R on all cDNA. The paper's processing steps were these. Each sample was normalized by randomly selecting 1 million high-quality reads, each carrying a distinct molecular identifier. Reads sharing molecular identifiers were discarded rather than binned into consensus sequences. MiTCR, with a Q25 quality threshold and the strictest error-elimination algorithm, was used for CDR3 identification, clonotype clustering and error correction. A nonparametric unseen species model with Euler transformation was used to estimate lower-bound total TCR beta diversity. The raw public data were reprocessed by TCRdb itself: fastp quality trimming at Q25, MiXCR clonotype calling, in-frame beta chains only. For every CDR3 protein sequence, its rows merge into one entry that carries the most common genes and DNA. The V and J calls and clone size come from TCRdb's table, not from the authors' own analysis. Across this sample there are about 760,000 distinct CDR3 sequences, with 56% seen only once. The ten most abundant clones make up roughly 24% of the sample.

Sequencing used blood. Recombination connected TRBV20-1 to TRBJ2-7; the best D guess is TRBD1, with 5 bases matching. The receptor was isolated from a man aged 35-49 years in good health. The CDR3 protein: CSASSQGSARYEQYF. The sequence in DNA is TGCAGTGCTAGCAGCCAGGGCTCGGCACGTTACGAGCAGTACTTC.